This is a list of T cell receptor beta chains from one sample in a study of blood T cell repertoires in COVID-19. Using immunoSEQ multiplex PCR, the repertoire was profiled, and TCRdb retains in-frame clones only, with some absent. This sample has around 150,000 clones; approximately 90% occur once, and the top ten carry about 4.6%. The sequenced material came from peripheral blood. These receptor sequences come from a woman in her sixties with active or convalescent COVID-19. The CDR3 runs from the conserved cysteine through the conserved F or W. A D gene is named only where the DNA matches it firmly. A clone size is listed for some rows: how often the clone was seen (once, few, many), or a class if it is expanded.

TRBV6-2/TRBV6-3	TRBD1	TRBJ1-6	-	TGTGCCAGCAGTTACGGACAGGGGCTTTCTATCCCCTCACCCCTCCACTTT	CASSYGQGLSIPSPLHF
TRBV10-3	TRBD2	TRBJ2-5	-	TGTGCCATCAGTTTAGCGGGGGTCCAAGAGACCCAGTACTTC	CAISLAGVQETQYF
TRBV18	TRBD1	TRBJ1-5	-	TGTGCCAGCTCCTCAGGGGGCGGTCTACGGAATCAGCCCCAGCATTTT	CASSSGGGLRNQPQHF
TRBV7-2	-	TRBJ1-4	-	TGTGCCAGCAGCCAAGGACAGCGGGAAAAACTGTTTTTT	CASSQGQREKLFF
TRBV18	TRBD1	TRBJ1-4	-	TGTGCCAGCTCCCAGGGGGTCGATGAAAAACTGTTTTTT	CASSQGVDEKLFF
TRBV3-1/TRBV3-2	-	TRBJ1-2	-	TGTGCCAGCAGCCAAATTTCGCAGGGGAACTATGGCTACACCTTC	CASSQISQGNYGYTF
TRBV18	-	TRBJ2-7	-	TGTGCCAGCTCACTAAGGAACCAGGGGAGGGACGAGCAGTACTTC	CASSLRNQGRDEQYF
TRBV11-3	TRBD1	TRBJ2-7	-	TGTGCCAGCAGCTTAGAAGGGACAGGGAACTACGAGCAGTACTTC	CASSLEGTGNYEQYF
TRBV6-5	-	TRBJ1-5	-	TGTGCCAGCAGTTACCTCCGGACGGAGGGGCCCCAGCATTTT	CASSYLRTEGPQHF
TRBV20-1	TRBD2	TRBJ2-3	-	TGCAGTGCTAGTAGGACTAGCGTTGCAGATACGCAGTATTTT	CSASRTSVADTQYF
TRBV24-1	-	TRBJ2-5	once	TGTGCCACCAGTAGCACCCGGGACAAGGGGGAGACCCAGTACTTC	CATSSTRDKGETQYF
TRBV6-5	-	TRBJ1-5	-	TGTGCCAGCAGTTATCAGGGCGGCAATCAGCCCCAGCATTTT	CASSYQGGNQPQHF
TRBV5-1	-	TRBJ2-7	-	TGCGCCAGCAGCTTGGATGGTAGCGGCTTATACGAGCAGTACTTC	CASSLDGSGLYEQYF
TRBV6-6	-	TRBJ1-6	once	TGTGCCACTTCCGGGATCTATAATAATTCACCCCTCCACTTT	CATSGIYNNSPLHF
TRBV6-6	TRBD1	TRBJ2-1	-	TGTGCCAGCAGTTTCGACCGGGACAGGGGTAATGAGCAGTTCTTC	CASSFDRDRGNEQFF
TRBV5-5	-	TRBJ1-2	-	TGTGCCAGCAGCTTGAGTTCAGGGACTGGTGGCTACACCTTC	CASSLSSGTGGYTF
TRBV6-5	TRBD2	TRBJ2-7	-	TGTGCCAGCAGGGAGGAGGGACTAGCGGGCGAGCAGTACTTC	CASREEGLAGEQYF
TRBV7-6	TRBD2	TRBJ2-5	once	TGTGCCAGCAGCGCCGGACTAGTGGGAGAGACCCAGTACTTC	CASSAGLVGETQYF
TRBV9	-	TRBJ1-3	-	TGTGCCAGCAGCGTCCAGGGCTCTGGAAACACCATATATTTT	CASSVQGSGNTIYF
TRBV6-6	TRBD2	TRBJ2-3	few	TGTGCCAGCAGCCCGGGACTAGCGGGGATTTATTTT	CASSPGLAGIYF
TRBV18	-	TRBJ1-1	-	TGTGCCAGCTCACCTAACGAAATGACAGGGAACACTGAAGCTTTCTTT	CASSPNEMTGNTEAFF
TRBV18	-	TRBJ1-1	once	TGTGCCAGCTCACCACTTAACCAAGGGGGCACTGAAGCTTTCTTT	CASSPLNQGGTEAFF
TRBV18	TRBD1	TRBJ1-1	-	TGTGCCAGCTCATCAGACAGGGTCACTGAAGCTTTCTTT	CASSSDRVTEAFF
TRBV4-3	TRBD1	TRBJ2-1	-	TGCGCCAGCAGCCAAGAAGGTGGACAGGGGAACAATGAGCAGTTCTTC	CASSQEGGQGNNEQFF
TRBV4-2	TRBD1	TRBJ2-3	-	TGTGCCAGCAGCCAGGAACAGGGGGCTTCCTTTGATACGCAGTATTTT	CASSQEQGASFDTQYF
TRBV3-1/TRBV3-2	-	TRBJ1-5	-	TGTGCCAGCAGCCAAGAGGGGGGATCCAATCAGCCCCAGCATTTT	CASSQEGGSNQPQHF
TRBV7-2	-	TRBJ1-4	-	TGTGCCAGCAGCTCCCGACAGACAACTAATGAAAAACTGTTTTTT	CASSSRQTTNEKLFF
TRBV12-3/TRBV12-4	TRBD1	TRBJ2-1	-	TGTGCCAGTAGGACAGGGTACAATGAGCAGTTCTTC	CASRTGYNEQFF
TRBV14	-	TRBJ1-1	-	TGTGCCAGCAGCCAAGAACCAGGTAAAGCTTTCTTT	CASSQEPGKAFF
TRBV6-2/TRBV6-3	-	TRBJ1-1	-	TGTGCCAGCAGTGGCGGGCGGGTATCGAACACTGAAGCTTTCTTT	CASSGGRVSNTEAFF
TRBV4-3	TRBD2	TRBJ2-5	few	TGCGCCAGCAGCCAGGTAGCGGGGAGCCCCCGGACCCAGTACTTC	CASSQVAGSPRTQYF
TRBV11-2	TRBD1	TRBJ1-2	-	TGTGCCAGCACCACCTTCCAGGACAGGGTTAACTATGGCTACACCTTC	CASTTFQDRVNYGYTF
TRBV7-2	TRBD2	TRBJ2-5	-	TGTGCCAGCAGCTTAGGGGGACTAGCGGGGGAGACCCAGTACTTC	CASSLGGLAGETQYF
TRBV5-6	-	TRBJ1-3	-	TGTGCCAGCAGCTTCCCAGGGGGAAACACCATATATTTT	CASSFPGGNTIYF
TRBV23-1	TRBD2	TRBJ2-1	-	TGCGCCAGCAGTCAATCTTCGGTCCGGCGGGGGTCCTACAATGAGCAGTTCTTC	CASSQSSVRRGSYNEQFF
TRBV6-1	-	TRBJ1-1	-	TGTGCCAGCAGTGAAAGGGCAGGGATGAACACTGAAGCTTTCTTT	CASSERAGMNTEAFF
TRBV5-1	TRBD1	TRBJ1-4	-	TGCGCCAGCACGATGACAGGGACTAATGAAAAACTGTTTTTT	CASTMTGTNEKLFF